The subject of this entry is one TCR beta chain. Its antigen is currently unknown. This entry comes from a study of T cell responses to AZD1222 COVID-19 vaccine. This CDR3 region has 14 residues. Between the trimmed V and J ends, which lost 0 bases and 8 bases, there was a span of 14 bases. The germline V gene encodes CDR1 SGHRS and CDR2 YFSETQ. Study-level findings and limits: Breadth and depth of Spike-specific TCRs rose after two AZD1222 doses.

Sequenced by immunoSEQ multiplex PCR; TCRdb stores in-frame clones only, minus some. The repertoire holds roughly 70,000 clones, with roughly 82% as singletons. This receptor was obtained from an adult in good health. The chain carries TRBV5-1 and TRBJ1-2; D might be TRBD1 (5 bases). This specimen was peripheral blood, taken on day 0 of AZD1222 vaccination. The CDR3, as DNA: TGCGCCAGCAGCTTGGCCGTGGGAGGGGACGGCTACACCTTC. Protein sequence: CASSLAVGGDGYTF.